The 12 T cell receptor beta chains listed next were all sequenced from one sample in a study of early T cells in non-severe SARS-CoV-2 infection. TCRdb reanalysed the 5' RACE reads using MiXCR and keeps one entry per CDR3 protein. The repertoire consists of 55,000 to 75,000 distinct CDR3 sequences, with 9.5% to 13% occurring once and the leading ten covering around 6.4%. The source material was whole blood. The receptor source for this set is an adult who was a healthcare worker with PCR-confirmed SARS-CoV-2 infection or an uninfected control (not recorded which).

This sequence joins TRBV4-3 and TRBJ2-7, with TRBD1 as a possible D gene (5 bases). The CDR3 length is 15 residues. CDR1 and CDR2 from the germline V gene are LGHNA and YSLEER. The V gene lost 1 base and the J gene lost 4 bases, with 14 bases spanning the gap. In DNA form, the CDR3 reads TGCGCCAGCAGCCAAGTTCAGGGCCTCAGGTACGAGCAGTACTTC. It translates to CASSQVQGLRYEQYF.

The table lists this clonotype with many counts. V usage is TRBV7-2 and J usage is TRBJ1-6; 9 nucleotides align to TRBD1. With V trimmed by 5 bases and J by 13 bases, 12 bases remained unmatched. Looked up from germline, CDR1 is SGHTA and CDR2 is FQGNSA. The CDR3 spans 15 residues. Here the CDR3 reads CASSRRTGALSPLHF. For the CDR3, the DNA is TGTGCCAGCAGCCGTCGGACAGGGGCCCTCTCGCCCCTCCACTTT. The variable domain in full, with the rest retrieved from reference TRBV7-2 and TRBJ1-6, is GAGVSQSPSNKVTEKGKDVELRCDPISGHTALYWYRQSLGQGLEFLIYFQGNSAPDKSGLPSDRFSAERTGGSVSTLTIQRTQQEDSAVYLCASSRRTGALSPLHFGNGTRLTVT.

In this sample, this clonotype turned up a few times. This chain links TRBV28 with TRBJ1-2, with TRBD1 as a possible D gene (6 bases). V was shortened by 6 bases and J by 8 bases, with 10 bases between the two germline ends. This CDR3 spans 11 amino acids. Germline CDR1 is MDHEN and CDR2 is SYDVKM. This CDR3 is CASRRQAGYTF. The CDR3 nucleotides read TGTGCCAGCAGGCGACAGGCAGGCTACACCTTC.

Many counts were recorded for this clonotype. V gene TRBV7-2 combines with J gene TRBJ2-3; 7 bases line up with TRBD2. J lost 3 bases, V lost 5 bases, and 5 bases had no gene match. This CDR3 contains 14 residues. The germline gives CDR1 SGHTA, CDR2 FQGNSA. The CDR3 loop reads CASSPLAETDTQYF. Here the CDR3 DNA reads TGTGCCAGCAGCCCGCTAGCGGAGACAGATACGCAGTATTTT.

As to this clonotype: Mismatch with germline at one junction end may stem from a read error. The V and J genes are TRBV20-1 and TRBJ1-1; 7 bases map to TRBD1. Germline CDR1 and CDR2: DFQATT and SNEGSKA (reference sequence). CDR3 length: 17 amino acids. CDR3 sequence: CTPGQSGKNYKNTEAFF. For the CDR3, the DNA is TGTACACCGGGACAGAGCGGCAAAAATTATAAGAACACTGAAGCTTTCTTT.

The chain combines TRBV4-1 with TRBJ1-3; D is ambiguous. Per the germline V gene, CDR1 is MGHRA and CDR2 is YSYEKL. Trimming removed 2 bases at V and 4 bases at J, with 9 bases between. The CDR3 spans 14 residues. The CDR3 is CASSQQSLGNTIYF. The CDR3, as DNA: TGCGCCAGCAGCCAACAAAGCTTGGGAAACACCATATATTTT.

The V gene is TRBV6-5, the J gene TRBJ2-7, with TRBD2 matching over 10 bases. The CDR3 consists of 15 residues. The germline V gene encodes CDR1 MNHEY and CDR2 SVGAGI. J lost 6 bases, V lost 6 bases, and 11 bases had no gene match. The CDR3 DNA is TGTGCCAGCAGCTCCCGATCTAGCGGGAGTTCCGAGCAGTACTTC. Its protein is CASSSRSSGSSEQYF.

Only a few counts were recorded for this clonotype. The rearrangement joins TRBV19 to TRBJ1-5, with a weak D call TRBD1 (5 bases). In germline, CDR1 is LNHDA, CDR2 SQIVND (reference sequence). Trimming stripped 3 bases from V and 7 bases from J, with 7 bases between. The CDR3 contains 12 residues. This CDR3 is CASSMGGQPQHF. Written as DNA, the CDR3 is TGTGCCAGTAGTATGGGGGGGCAGCCCCAGCATTTT.

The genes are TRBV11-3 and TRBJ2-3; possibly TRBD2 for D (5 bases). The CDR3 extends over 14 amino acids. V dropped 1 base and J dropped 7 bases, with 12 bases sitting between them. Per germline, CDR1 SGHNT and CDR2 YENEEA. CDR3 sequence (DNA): TGTGCCAGCAGCTTAGGAAAGAGGGCCAATACGCAGTATTTT. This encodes CASSLGKRANTQYF.

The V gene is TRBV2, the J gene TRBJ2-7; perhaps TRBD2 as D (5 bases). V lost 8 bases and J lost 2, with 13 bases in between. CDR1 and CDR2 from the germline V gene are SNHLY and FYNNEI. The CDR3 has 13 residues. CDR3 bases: TGTGCCAGCGCCGGGATAGTACCCTACGAGCAGTACTTC. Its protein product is CASAGIVPYEQYF.

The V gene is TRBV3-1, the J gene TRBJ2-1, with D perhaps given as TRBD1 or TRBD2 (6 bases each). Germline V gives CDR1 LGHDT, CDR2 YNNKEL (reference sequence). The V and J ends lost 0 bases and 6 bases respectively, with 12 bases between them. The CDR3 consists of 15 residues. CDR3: CASSQDWGAPNEQFF. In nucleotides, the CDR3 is TGTGCCAGCAGCCAAGATTGGGGGGCCCCCAATGAGCAGTTCTTC.

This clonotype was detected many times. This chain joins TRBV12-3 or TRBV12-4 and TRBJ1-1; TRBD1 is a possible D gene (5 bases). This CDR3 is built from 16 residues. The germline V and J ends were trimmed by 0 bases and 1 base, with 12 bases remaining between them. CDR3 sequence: CASSLARGTGNTEAFF. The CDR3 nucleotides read TGTGCCAGCAGTTTAGCGCGGGGGACGGGGAACACTGAAGCTTTCTTT.